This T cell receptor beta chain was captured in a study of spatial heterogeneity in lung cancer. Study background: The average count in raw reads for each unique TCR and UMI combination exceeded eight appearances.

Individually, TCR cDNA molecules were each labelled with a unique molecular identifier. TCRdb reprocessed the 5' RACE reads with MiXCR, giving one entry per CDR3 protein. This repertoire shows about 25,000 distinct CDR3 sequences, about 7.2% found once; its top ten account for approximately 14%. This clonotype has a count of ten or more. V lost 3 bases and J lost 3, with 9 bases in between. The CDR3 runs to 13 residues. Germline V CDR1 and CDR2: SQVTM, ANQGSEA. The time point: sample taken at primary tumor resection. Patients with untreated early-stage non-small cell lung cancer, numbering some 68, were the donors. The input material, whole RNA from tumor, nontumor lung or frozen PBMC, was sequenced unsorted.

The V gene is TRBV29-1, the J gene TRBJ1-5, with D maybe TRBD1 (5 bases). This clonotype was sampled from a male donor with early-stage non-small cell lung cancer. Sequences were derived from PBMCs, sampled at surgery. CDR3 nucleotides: TGCAGCGTTGATCAGGGCCCCAATCAGCCCCAGCATTTT. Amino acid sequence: CSVDQGPNQPQHF.